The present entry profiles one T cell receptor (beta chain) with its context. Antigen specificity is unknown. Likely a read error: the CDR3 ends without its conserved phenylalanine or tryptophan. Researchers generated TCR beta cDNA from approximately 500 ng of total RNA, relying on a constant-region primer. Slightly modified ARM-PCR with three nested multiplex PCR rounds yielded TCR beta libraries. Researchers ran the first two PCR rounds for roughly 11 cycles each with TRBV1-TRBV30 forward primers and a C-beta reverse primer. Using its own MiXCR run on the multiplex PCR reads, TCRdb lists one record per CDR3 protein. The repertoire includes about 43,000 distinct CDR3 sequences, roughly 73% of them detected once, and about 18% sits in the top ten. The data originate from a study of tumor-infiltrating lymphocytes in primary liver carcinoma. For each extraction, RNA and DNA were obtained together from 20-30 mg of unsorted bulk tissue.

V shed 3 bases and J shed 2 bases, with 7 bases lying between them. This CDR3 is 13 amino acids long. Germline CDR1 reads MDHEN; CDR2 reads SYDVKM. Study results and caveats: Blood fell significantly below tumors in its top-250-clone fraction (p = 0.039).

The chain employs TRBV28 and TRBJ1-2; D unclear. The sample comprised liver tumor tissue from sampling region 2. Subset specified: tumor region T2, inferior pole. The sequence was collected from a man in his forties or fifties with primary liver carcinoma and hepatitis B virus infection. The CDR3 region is CASSLCQNYGYTL. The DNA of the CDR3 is TGTGCCAGCAGTTTGTGCCAGAACTATGGCTACACCCTC.